This T cell receptor beta chain was recorded in a study of cytomegalovirus exposure and HLA in healthy donors. General study findings and limits: Cytomegalovirus association was listed for 150 or so TCR beta chains. A later analysis linked a missense DCLRE1C variant to TCR beta V- and J-gene trimming.

V was clipped by 2 bases and J by 7 bases, with 17 bases between them. Germline CDR1 SGHTA, CDR2 FQGNSA. This CDR3 has 16 amino acids. The PCR used 60 Vbeta and 13 Jbeta primers. Libraries were prepared by immunoSEQ multiplex PCR; TCRdb keeps only in-frame clonotypes and omits some of them. The sample lists under 150,000 clones, approximately 80% occurring once. A note on this clone: Its antigen is unidentified.

Sequenced material: PBMCs. The chain joins TRBV7-2 to TRBJ2-2; a possible D gene is TRBD2 (6 bases). This clonotype was sampled from a boy younger than 10 in good health and CMV-seronegative. The CDR3 region has the DNA TGTGCCAGCAGCTTATTCGGCGGGGTTTTGCACGGGGAGCTGTTTTTT. This translates into CASSLFGGVLHGELFF. Full variable domain (outside the CDR3, taken from reference TRBV7-2 and TRBJ2-2): GAGVSQSPSNKVTEKGKDVELRCDPISGHTALYWYRQSLGQGLEFLIYFQGNSAPDKSGLPSDRFSAERTGGSVSTLTIQRTQQEDSAVYLCASSLFGGVLHGELFFGEGSRLTVL.